This record concerns one T cell receptor (beta chain) sequence. Its specificity is unknown. As to treatment: roughly 10-day PBMC culture with coronavirus spike peptide pools or control peptides (ViraFEST assay). The entry originates in a study of vaccination and CD4 T cells after COVID-19. Study overall: Treatment of control cultures consisted of a CEFX pool, an HIV-1 Nef pool, or no peptide.

The CDR3 has 13 residues. Between the trimmed V and J ends, which lost 4 bases and 4 bases, there was a span of 8 bases. CDR1 and CDR2 from the germline V gene are SEHNR and FQNEAQ (reference sequence). The study's findings and limits: Convalescent patients displayed spike mono-reactivity in 304 of 307 vaccine-specific clones.

The assay that was used to sequence DNA from cultured CD4+ T cells was the Oncomine TCR Beta short-read assay. Using its own MiXCR run on the PCR reads, TCRdb lists one record per CDR3 protein. There are fewer than 15,000 distinct CDR3 sequences in the sample; around two fifths occur only once, and 10% to 15% lies in the top ten. The sequence came from a human donor who had recovered from COVID-19. Sequenced input: CD4+ T cells from blood, cultured in vitro. The genes are TRBV7-9 and TRBJ1-5; D possibly corresponds to TRBD1 (5 bases). CDR3 sequence: CASSSQENQPQHF. In nucleotides, the CDR3 is TGTGCCAGCAGCTCACAGGAAAATCAGCCCCAGCATTTT.